A selection of T cell receptor beta chains follows, all from one sample in a study of OX40 agonist ivuxolimab in advanced cancers. The assay was immunoSEQ multiplex PCR, and TCRdb's table has in-frame clones only and misses some. The sample has some 64,000 clones, 83% seen once; the top ten hold approximately 0.64%. Material: CD4+ or CD8+ T cells sorted from blood, obtained in a trial of the OX40 agonist ivuxolimab. The receptors derive from an adult with an advanced solid tumor such as melanoma, head and neck, liver or kidney cancer. Each CDR3 is given with its conserved first and last residue. The D gene is left open where the match is weak. A row's size may be missing; if present it is once, few, many or a size class.

V,D,size,J,CDR3,DNA
TRBV7-9,.,.,TRBJ2-7,CASSFQGGDEQYF,TGTGCCAGCAGCTTTCAGGGGGGGGACGAGCAGTACTTC
TRBV7-3,.,.,TRBJ2-2,CASSKGVRGGELFF,TGTGCCAGCAGCAAGGGGGTTAGAGGCGGGGAGCTGTTTTTT
TRBV20-1,.,few,TRBJ1-1,CRAGSLTEAFF,TGCAGAGCAGGGTCCCTAACTGAAGCTTTCTTT
TRBV18,.,.,TRBJ1-5,CASSPLQEQPQHF,TGTGCCAGCTCACCGCTACAGGAACAGCCCCAGCATTTT
TRBV19,TRBD1,.,TRBJ1-4,CASENRGTNEKLFF,TGTGCCAGTGAAAACAGGGGAACTAATGAAAAACTGTTTTTT
TRBV11-1,.,.,TRBJ2-2,CASSLGLNTGELFF,TGTGCCAGCAGCTTAGGACTTAACACCGGGGAGCTGTTTTTT
TRBV29-1,.,.,TRBJ1-1,CSVQITEAFF,TGCAGCGTCCAGATCACTGAAGCTTTCTTT
TRBV7-8,.,.,TRBJ2-1,CASSRRGDYNEQFF,TGTGCCAGCAGTCGCAGGGGGGACTACAATGAGCAGTTCTTC
TRBV7-9,TRBD1,.,TRBJ1-4,CASSWGQGINEKLFF,TGTGCCAGCAGCTGGGGACAGGGAATTAATGAAAAACTGTTTTTT
TRBV21-1,.,.,TRBJ2-3,CASSKSRLAGDGRTDTQYF,TGTGCCAGCAGCAAATCCCGACTAGCGGGAGACGGCCGAACAGATACGCAGTATTTT
TRBV6-1,TRBD2,.,TRBJ2-2,CASSATSGVLAGELFF,TGTGCCAGCAGTGCGACTAGCGGGGTACTAGCCGGGGAGCTGTTTTTT
TRBV5-5,.,.,TRBJ2-3,CASSLAGTDTQYF,TGTGCCAGCAGCTTGGCGGGCACAGATACGCAGTATTTT
TRBV25-1,.,.,TRBJ2-7,CASSAVDGTYEQYF,TGTGCCAGCAGTGCTGTAGACGGGACCTACGAGCAGTACTTC
TRBV9,.,few,TRBJ1-1,CASSGTEGTEAFF,TGTGCCAGCAGCGGGACTGAGGGGACTGAAGCTTTCTTT
TRBV6-1,.,.,TRBJ1-2,CASSAGLHPEGYTF,TGTGCCAGCAGTGCTGGACTTCATCCTGAGGGCTACACCTTC
TRBV18,.,.,TRBJ2-2,CASSPYVGSGNTGELFF,TGTGCCAGCTCACCATACGTCGGGTCTGGGAACACCGGGGAGCTGTTTTTT
TRBV7-2,.,once,TRBJ1-6,CASSLLIGHNNSPLHF,TGTGCCAGCAGCTTATTGATAGGGCACAATAATTCACCCCTCCACTTT
TRBV19,TRBD1,.,TRBJ2-1,CASRNNRGANNEQFF,TGTGCCAGTAGGAACAACAGGGGGGCGAACAATGAGCAGTTCTTC